A selection of T cell receptor beta chains follows, all from one sample in a study of shared clonotypes between healthy human individuals. TCRdb's table, derived via immunoSEQ multiplex PCR, lists solely in-frame clones and lacks some. The sample lists under 1,100,000 clones, more than 75% seen once, with roughly 0.65% in the top ten. The sample comprised memory CD4+ T cells from PBMCs. The receptors stem from a man aged 18 to 29 in good health. Some clones in this sample may be carry-over from other donors' samples. CDR3s include the opening cysteine and the closing phenylalanine or tryptophan. Fields, in order: D gene, clone size, J gene, V gene, CDR3 DNA, CDR3 protein. A D gene is named only where the DNA matches it firmly. Not every row has a clone size; where given, it reads once, few, many or a size class.

TRBD2 | few | TRBJ2-5 | TRBV18 | TGTGCCAGCTCACCACCGCGGGGGACGGAGACCCAGTACTTC | CASSPPRGTETQYF
. | . | TRBJ2-1 | TRBV19 | TGTGCCAGTTTAGCAGGGGGGGCCTACAATGAGCAGTTCTTC | CASLAGGAYNEQFF
TRBD2 | . | TRBJ2-2 | TRBV2 | TGTGCCAGCACCAACCCGGGACTAGCGGCGAACACCGGGGAGCTGTTTTTT | CASTNPGLAANTGELFF
. | few | TRBJ1-1 | TRBV19 | TGTGCCAGTAGTAGGGCCGGGCGGAACACTGAAGCTTTCTTT | CASSRAGRNTEAFF
. | . | TRBJ2-7 | TRBV15 | TGTGCCACCAGCAGGGCCCTGACCTACGAGCAGTACTTC | CATSRALTYEQYF
TRBD1 | once | TRBJ1-1 | TRBV5-5 | TGTGCCAGCAGCTTGTTCGACAGGGATAGAACTGAAGCTTTCTTT | CASSLFDRDRTEAFF
TRBD1 | . | TRBJ1-2 | TRBV6-1 | TGTGCCAGCAGCCATACAGGGGGCCGGGGCTATGGCTACACCTTC | CASSHTGGRGYGYTF
. | . | TRBJ1-4 | TRBV28 | TGTGCCAGCAGTTCAGGGGCTGGTGGAGTAAAACTGTTTTTT | CASSSGAGGVKLFF
. | . | TRBJ2-3 | TRBV6-6 | TGTGCCAGCAGTTACCCTGCAGATACGCAGTATTTT | CASSYPADTQYF
TRBD1 | . | TRBJ1-5 | TRBV2 | TGTGCCAGCAGTGGTGGACAGGGGATCTACCAGCCCCAGCATTTT | CASSGGQGIYQPQHF
TRBD2 | . | TRBJ2-3 | TRBV7-2 | TGTGCCAGCAGCCTAGCGGGAGGAGATACGCAGTATTTT | CASSLAGGDTQYF
. | . | TRBJ1-1 | TRBV11-1 | TGTGCCAGCAGCTTAGTCAGTCAGAACACTGAAGCTTTCTTT | CASSLVSQNTEAFF
. | . | TRBJ2-5 | TRBV6-1 | TGTGCCAGCACGGGGTTAGAGACCCAGTACTTC | CASTGLETQYF
. | . | TRBJ2-7 | TRBV27 | TGTGCCAGCAGTTCCTCCAGGGGGGGAACCTCCTCCTACGAGCAGTACTTC | CASSSSRGGTSSYEQYF
TRBD1 | . | TRBJ1-1 | TRBV11-3 | TGTGCCAGCAGCTTAGGAAGACAGGGAGAAGCTTTCTTT | CASSLGRQGEAFF
TRBD2 | . | TRBJ2-7 | TRBV6-5 | TGTGCCAGCAGTTACGGTTTGGGGGAGGGCTACGAGCAGTACTTC | CASSYGLGEGYEQYF
. | . | TRBJ2-5 | TRBV20-1 | TGCAGTGCTAAAAAAAGTGAGACCCAGTACTTC | CSAKKSETQYF
TRBD1 | . | TRBJ2-4 | TRBV7-2 | TGTGCCAGCAGCGAACCCCCGGGACAGATAGCCAAAAACATTCAGTACTTC | CASSEPPGQIAKNIQYF
. | . | TRBJ2-5 | TRBV2 | TGTGCCAGCAGTACCAGTCGGGAGACCCAGTACTTC | CASSTSRETQYF
. | once | TRBJ1-1 | TRBV20-1 | TGCGGTGGGGAGAACACTGAAGCTTTCTTT | CGGENTEAFF
. | . | TRBJ1-1 | TRBV30 | TGTGCCTGGAGTCCTAGGACTGAAGCTTTCTTT | CAWSPRTEAFF
. | . | TRBJ1-2 | TRBV28 | TGTGCCAGCAGTTTAGGTTTCTATGGCTACACCTTC | CASSLGFYGYTF
. | . | TRBJ1-3 | TRBV7-6 | TGTGCCAGCAGCTTAGCGCTAGGGGCACGGTCTGGAAACACCATATATTTT | CASSLALGARSGNTIYF
TRBD1 | . | TRBJ2-7 | TRBV28 | TGTGCCAGCAGTTTTCCAGGGACAGGGGGATACTACGAGCAGTACTTC | CASSFPGTGGYYEQYF
TRBD1 | few | TRBJ2-7 | TRBV7-2 | TGTGCCAGCAGCTTACGACAGGGTCCCTACGAGCAGTACTTC | CASSLRQGPYEQYF
. | . | TRBJ2-1 | TRBV19 | TGTGCCAGTAGTACCTGGACAGACTACAATGAGCAGTTCTTC | CASSTWTDYNEQFF
TRBD1 | . | TRBJ2-2 | TRBV7-2 | TGTGCCAGCAGCGCCCGACAGGGGAAGGGCACCGGGGAGCTGTTTTTT | CASSARQGKGTGELFF
. | once | TRBJ2-2 | TRBV10-3 | TGTGCCATCAGTGATCCCCTCCCCCCCGGGGAGCTGTTTTTT | CAISDPLPPGELFF
. | . | TRBJ2-5 | TRBV10-3 | TGTGCCATCTCCGCGGCCCAAGAGACCCAGTACTTC | CAISAAQETQYF
. | . | TRBJ1-5 | TRBV5-6 | TGTGCCAGCAGCTTGGGACAGAGCAATCAGCCCCAGCATTTT | CASSLGQSNQPQHF
TRBD2 | . | TRBJ2-7 | TRBV4-1 | TGCGCCAGCAGCCAAGGAGCGGGAAACTCCTACGAGCAGTACTTC | CASSQGAGNSYEQYF
TRBD2 | few | TRBJ2-3 | TRBV28 | TGTGCCAGCAGCCCCCGCCCCGGGAGCGGGAGGGGTACAGATACGCAGTATTTT | CASSPRPGSGRGTDTQYF
. | . | TRBJ1-2 | TRBV28 | TGTGCCAGCCGACCACCCGGATTAGGCTATGGCTACACCTTC | CASRPPGLGYGYTF
. | . | TRBJ2-3 | TRBV7-3 | TGTGCCAGCAGCTCCCAGGCTGGAACAGATACGCAGTATTTT | CASSSQAGTDTQYF
TRBD2 | . | TRBJ2-5 | TRBV25-1 | TGTGCCAACAGTGGCCGCGGGAGGGCTGAGACCCAGTACTTC | CANSGRGRAETQYF
TRBD1 | once | TRBJ2-3 | TRBV5-6 | TGTGCCAGCAGCCTATACCAGGGGGCCGGCACAGATACGCAGTATTTT | CASSLYQGAGTDTQYF
. | . | TRBJ2-5 | TRBV4-1 | TGCGCCAGCAGCCAGATGGAAGTATGGAGGGAGACCCAGTACTTC | CASSQMEVWRETQYF
. | . | TRBJ1-1 | TRBV28 | TGTGCCAGCAGTTTAGGGCTAGAGTTTGAAGCTTTCTTT | CASSLGLEFEAFF
. | once | TRBJ2-7 | TRBV27 | TGTGCCAGCAGTCCAGCGGCAGACGCCTACGAGCAGTACTTC | CASSPAADAYEQYF
TRBD1 | once | TRBJ2-3 | TRBV5-4 | TGTGCCAGCAGGGACAGGGCGGGAGATACGCAGTATTTT | CASRDRAGDTQYF
. | . | TRBJ2-6 | TRBV7-2 | TGTGCCAGCAGCCCAGGTTGGGGACAAGCCGGGGCCAACGTCCTGACTTTC | CASSPGWGQAGANVLTF
. | . | TRBJ1-1 | TRBV6-6 | TGTGCCAGCAGTTACTCGCCGTACACTGAAGCTTTCTTT | CASSYSPYTEAFF
. | . | TRBJ2-1 | TRBV4-2 | TGTGCCAGCAGCCAAGATCCTAGTTGGAATGAGCAGTTCTTC | CASSQDPSWNEQFF